A single sample is the source of the 4 T cell receptor beta chains below, sequenced in a study of long-term antiretroviral therapy in people with HIV. Survey-level resolution applied to immunoSEQ assay v3.0. This table comes from immunoSEQ multiplex PCR, and its TCRdb copy is limited to in-frame clones, with some not included. The repertoire holds about 16,000 clones, with over 70% as singletons. The sequences come from unsorted PBMCs, collected 2.1 years after starting antiretroviral therapy. These receptors came from a man aged 40-55 years with HIV.

The CDR3 nucleotides are TGCGCCAGCAGTGACAGGGCAGATGCCACTGAAGCTTTCTTT. Residues: CASSDRADATEAFF. The V gene is TRBV10-1, the J gene TRBJ1-1; D possibly corresponds to TRBD1 (5 bases). Germline values: CDR1 WNHNN, CDR2 SYGVQD (reference sequence). The CDR3 covers 14 residues. The V end was cut by 3 bases, the J end by 4 bases, with 12 bases between.

The chain combines TRBV19 with TRBJ1-2; no definite D call. Germline values: CDR1 LNHDA, CDR2 SQIVND (reference sequence). This CDR3 is built from 15 residues. V lost 3 bases, J lost 2 bases, and 13 bases lay in between. CDR3 in amino acids: CASSMRVSINYGYTF. In DNA form, the CDR3 reads TGTGCCAGTAGTATGCGGGTTTCGATAAACTATGGCTACACCTTC.

Turning to this clone: Other DNA sequences in the same sample also yield this CDR3. As DNA, the CDR3 is TGTGCCAGCAGCGCACTGAATGGAAACACCATATATTTT. This sequence encodes CASSALNGNTIYF. The J gene is TRBJ1-3, the V gene TRBV7-9; no reliable D call. V dropped 5 bases and J dropped 3 bases, with 8 bases sitting between them. Per germline, CDR1 SEHNR and CDR2 FQNEAQ (reference sequence). The CDR3 sequence is 13 residues long.

The chain links TRBV19 to TRBJ2-7, with a weak D call TRBD2 (6 bases). The CDR3 covers 15 residues. The germline CDR1 and CDR2 sequences are LNHDA and SQIVND (reference sequence). The V and J ends lost 6 bases and 4 bases respectively, with 19 bases between them. Written as DNA, the CDR3 is TGTGCCAGTAGGCTCAAGGAGGAGGGGTCATACGAGCAGTACTTC. Residues: CASRLKEEGSYEQYF.